This TCR beta chain derives from a study of cytomegalovirus exposure and HLA in healthy donors. The PCR ran on 60 Vbeta and 13 Jbeta primers. Profiling relied on immunoSEQ multiplex PCR, and the TCRdb table lists in-frame clones only, not all of them. Here the sample spans about 120,000 clones, around 68% being singletons. V dropped 3 bases and J dropped 2 bases, with 12 bases sitting between them. The CDR3 contains 14 residues. Germline lookup yields CDR1 SGDLS and CDR2 YYNGEE. This chain joins TRBV9 and TRBJ2-7; D uncertain. This clonotype was obtained from a man in his forties or fifties in good health and CMV-seropositive. Sequenced: PBMCs. The CDR3 DNA is TGTGCCAGCAGCGCCTCAGGTACGACCTACGAGCAGTACTTC. Translation gives CASSASGTTYEQYF.